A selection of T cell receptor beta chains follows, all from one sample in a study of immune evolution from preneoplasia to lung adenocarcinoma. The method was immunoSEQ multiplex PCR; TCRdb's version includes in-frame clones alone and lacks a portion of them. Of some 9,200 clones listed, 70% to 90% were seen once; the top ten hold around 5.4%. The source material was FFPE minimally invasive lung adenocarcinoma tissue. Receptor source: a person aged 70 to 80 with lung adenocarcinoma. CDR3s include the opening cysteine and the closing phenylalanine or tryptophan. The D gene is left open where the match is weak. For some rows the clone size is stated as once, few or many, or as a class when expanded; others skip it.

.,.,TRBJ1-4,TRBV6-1,CASSPQTLVGEKLFF,TGTGCCAGCAGTCCCCAGACTCTGGTGGGTGAAAAACTGTTTTTT
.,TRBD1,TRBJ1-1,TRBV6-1,CASDRGQAEAFF,TGTGCCAGCGACAGGGGACAAGCTGAAGCTTTCTTT
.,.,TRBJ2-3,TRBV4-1,CASSRQVTDTQYF,TGCGCCAGCAGCCGGCAGGTCACAGATACGCAGTATTTT
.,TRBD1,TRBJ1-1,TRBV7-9,CASSPEGQGGTEAFF,TGTGCCAGCAGCCCCGAGGGACAGGGCGGAACTGAAGCTTTCTTT
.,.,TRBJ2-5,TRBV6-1,CASTPAQTQYF,TGTGCCAGCACCCCAGCCCAGACCCAGTACTTC
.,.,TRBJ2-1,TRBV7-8,CASSLSGLTRNEQFF,TGTGCCAGCAGCTTATCCGGACTTACTCGCAATGAGCAGTTCTTC
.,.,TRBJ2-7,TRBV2,CASKGPYEQYF,TGTGCCAGCAAAGGCCCCTACGAGCAGTACTTC
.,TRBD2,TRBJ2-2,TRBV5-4,CASSTTSGPTGELFF,TGTGCCAGCAGCACGACTAGCGGCCCAACCGGGGAGCTGTTTTTT
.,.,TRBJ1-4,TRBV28,CASSLTRGASEKLFF,TGTGCCAGCAGTCTCACCAGAGGGGCGAGTGAAAAACTGTTTTTT
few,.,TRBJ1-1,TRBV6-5,CASSSSREAFF,TGTGCCAGCAGTTCCTCCCGGGAAGCTTTCTTT
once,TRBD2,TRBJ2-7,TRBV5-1,CASSPSLAGGFYEQYF,TGCGCCAGCAGCCCCTCCCTAGCGGGGGGGTTTTACGAGCAGTACTTC
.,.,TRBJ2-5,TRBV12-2,CASRSRVAGGEETQYF,TGTGCAAGTCGCTCCCGCGTAGCGGGGGGTGAGGAGACCCAGTACTTC
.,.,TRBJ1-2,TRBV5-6,CASSLSGIGNYGYTF,TGTGCCAGCAGCTTATCAGGAATCGGGAACTATGGCTACACCTTC
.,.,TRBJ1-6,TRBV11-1,CASSSAARAWDSPLHF,TGTGCCAGCAGCTCCGCAGCACGGGCATGGGATTCACCCCTCCACTTT
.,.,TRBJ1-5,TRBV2,CASRSEIGNQPQHF,TGTGCCAGCAGATCTGAGATAGGCAATCAGCCCCAGCATTTT
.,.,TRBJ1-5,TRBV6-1,CASSDWGSNQPQHF,TGTGCCAGCAGTGATTGGGGAAGCAATCAGCCCCAGCATTTT
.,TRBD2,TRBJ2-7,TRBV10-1,CASSPGTSSYEQYF,TGCGCCAGCAGTCCCGGGACTAGCTCCTACGAGCAGTACTTC
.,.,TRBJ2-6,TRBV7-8,CASASPGANVLTF,TGTGCCAGCGCTTCACCTGGGGCCAACGTCCTGACTTTC
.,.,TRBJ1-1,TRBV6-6,CASSSNQAYDEAFF,TGTGCCAGCAGTTCTAACCAGGCCTACGATGAAGCTTTCTTT
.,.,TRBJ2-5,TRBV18,CASSRGTYQETQYF,TGTGCCAGCTCACGCGGGACTTACCAAGAGACCCAGTACTTC
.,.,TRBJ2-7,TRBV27,CASSSSLGKWGEQYF,TGTGCCAGCAGTTCATCCCTGGGCAAATGGGGCGAGCAGTACTTC
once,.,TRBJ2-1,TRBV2,CASSEGGTRYNNEQFF,TGTGCCAGCAGTGAAGGCGGGACTCGTTACAACAATGAGCAGTTCTTC
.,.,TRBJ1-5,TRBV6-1,CASSPRPRPQHF,TGTGCCAGCAGTCCCCGCCCCAGGCCCCAGCATTTT
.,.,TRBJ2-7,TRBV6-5,CASMGRGWYEQYF,TGTGCCAGCATGGGTCGGGGGTGGTACGAGCAGTACTTC
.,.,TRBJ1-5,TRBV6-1,CASSTQGMGNQPQHF,TGTGCCAGCAGTACACAGGGAATGGGCAATCAGCCCCAGCATTTT